This T cell receptor beta chain was sequenced in a study of T cell changes during pregnancy in multiple sclerosis. Generated by immunoSEQ multiplex PCR, the TCRdb table keeps only in-frame clones and is missing some. Here the sample spans 40,000 to 55,000 clones, about nine tenths being singletons. The specimen was peripheral blood, collected in the first trimester of pregnancy. The sequence was collected from a female donor in good health, enrolled as a control in a pregnancy study.

The CDR3 region has the DNA TGTGCCAGCTCACCAACCCAGATGAACACTGAAGCTTTCTTT. Encoded protein: CASSPTQMNTEAFF. The chain joins TRBV18 to TRBJ1-1; no clear D gene. The CDR3 is 14 residues long. CDR1 is KGHSH, CDR2 LQKENI, per germline. Trimming took off 2 bases at V and 0 bases at J, with 7 bases between the two ends.